The T cell receptor (beta chain) described here comes from a study of PD-L1 blockade in urothelial cancer. Study-level information: Patients had received 0 to 3 prior chemotherapy regimens. Blood was analyzed 3 weeks (second dose) and 6 weeks after treatment start.

Sequencing was performed with immunoSEQ multiplex PCR; in TCRdb, only in-frame clones are kept and a portion is missing. The repertoire consists of approximately 50,000 clones, with around 80% occurring once and the leading ten covering approximately 3%. The time point is: pretreatment peripheral blood. As concerns this clone: Its antigen is currently unknown.

V was trimmed by 7 bases and J by 7 bases, leaving 20 bases between them. Germline CDR1 reads LGHNT; CDR2 reads FRNRAP. CDR3 length: 15 amino acids. Findings and limits, study-wide: Pretreatment blood TCR clonality under the median forecast improved survival. For durable-benefit patients, tumor-associated blood clones expanded more at 3 weeks.

The V gene is TRBV12-5, the J gene TRBJ2-1; TRBD1 might be the D (7 bases). The sample was PBMCs, taken around atezolizumab (anti-PD-L1) treatment. The sequence derives from a man aged 65 to 85 with urothelial cancer. CDR3 residues: CASASGGGLKNEQFF. The CDR3 region has the DNA TGTGCTAGTGCCTCCGGAGGGGGCTTGAAAAATGAGCAGTTCTTC.